Listed below are T cell receptor beta chains from one sample, sequenced in a study of cytomegalovirus exposure and HLA in healthy donors. Clones were read by immunoSEQ multiplex PCR, and TCRdb kept only the in-frame ones, dropping some. This table has tens of thousands of clones, 70% to 80% appearing once. The sample taken for sequencing was PBMCs. Receptors originate from a middle-aged woman in good health and CMV-seropositive. CDR3s include the opening cysteine and the closing phenylalanine or tryptophan. D genes are given only for firm matches. Size tells how often a clone was seen (once, few, many) or the class of an expanded clone, and some rows leave it out.

>TRBV10-3|TRBJ2-2|TRBD2|-
TGTGCCACCGGTTTCGGCGGGGGTCGCACCGGGGAGCTGTTTTTT
CATGFGGGRTGELFF
>TRBV19|TRBJ1-2|TRBD1|-
TGTGCCAGTAGTATCGATCTTACGACAGGGGTAGGCTATGGCTACACCTTC
CASSIDLTTGVGYGYTF
>TRBV7-7|TRBJ2-2|-|-
TGTGCTAGCAAAGCAGGGGGGTCCGGGGAGCTGTTTTTT
CASKAGGSGELFF
>TRBV7-9|TRBJ1-2|TRBD1|-
TGTGCCAGCAGCTTAGAGCAATGGACAGGGGGAGGCTACACCTTC
CASSLEQWTGGGYTF
>TRBV25-1|TRBJ1-2|-|-
TGTGCCAGCAGTGAATATATCGGCAGGTTAAATGGCTACACCTTC
CASSEYIGRLNGYTF
>TRBV9|TRBJ1-1|-|-
TGTGCCAGCAGCGTAGATGGGGGCGCGGGCACTGAAGCTTTCTTT
CASSVDGGAGTEAFF
>TRBV2|TRBJ2-5|TRBD2|-
TGTGCCAGCGGTGAAGTCGAGGCTATAGCGGGAGAGACCCAGTACTTC
CASGEVEAIAGETQYF
>TRBV20-1|TRBJ1-2|-|-
TGCAGTGCTAGAGAGGCAGGAGGGCCCGTCTTC
CSAREAGGPVF
>TRBV5-1|TRBJ2-7|TRBD1|-
TGCGCCAGCAGCCGAACAGGGGATGAGCAGTACTTC
CASSRTGDEQYF
>TRBV6-5|TRBJ1-2|-|-
TGTGCCAGCAGTCCTCGTTATCTTAACTATGGCTACACCTTC
CASSPRYLNYGYTF
>TRBV7-9|TRBJ1-1|TRBD1|-
TGTGCCAGCAGCTTAGGAGTAGGGACAGGGACTGGAGGGACTGAAGCTTTCTTT
CASSLGVGTGTGGTEAFF
>TRBV6-5|TRBJ1-4|-|few
TGTGCCAGCAGTTACTCCTTTGGGGCAGAAGAGGAAAAACTGTTTTTT
CASSYSFGAEEEKLFF
>TRBV7-9|TRBJ1-1|TRBD1|-
TGTGCCAGCAGCTTAGGGACAGGAGAAGCTTTCTTT
CASSLGTGEAFF
>TRBV13|TRBJ2-7|TRBD1|-
TGTGCCAGCAGCTCGGGGACAGCCTACGAGCAGTACTTC
CASSSGTAYEQYF
>TRBV19|TRBJ2-7|TRBD2|-
TGTGCCAGTAGTCGGGGGGATGAAGAGCAGTACTTC
CASSRGDEEQYF
>TRBV30|TRBJ1-5|-|-
TGTGCCTGGAGTCTACCCTGGGGCCATAGCAATCAGCCCCAGCATTTT
CAWSLPWGHSNQPQHF
>TRBV7-8|TRBJ2-1|TRBD2|-
TGTGCCAGCAGCCCACTAGCGGATTATTACAATGAGCAGTTCTTC
CASSPLADYYNEQFF
>TRBV19|TRBJ2-7|-|-
TGTGCCAGTAGTCCTGGACAAGCCTACGAGCAGTACTTC
CASSPGQAYEQYF
>TRBV4-2|TRBJ1-2|-|-
TGTGCCAGCAGCCAAGGCGGAGGGGATAACTATGGCTACACCTTC
CASSQGGGDNYGYTF
>TRBV28|TRBJ2-7|TRBD1|once
TGTGCCAGCGCCACCGGGACAGGGCTCTACGAGCAGTACTTC
CASATGTGLYEQYF
>TRBV25-1|TRBJ1-4|-|-
TGTGCCAGCAGTGAACAAATCAGGGGTGAAAAACTGTTTTTT
CASSEQIRGEKLFF
>TRBV7-2|TRBJ2-7|TRBD1|-
TGTGCCAGCAGATTAGACAGGGGGCTGGGGGAGCAGTACTTC
CASRLDRGLGEQYF
>TRBV5-4|TRBJ2-4|-|-
TGTGCCAGCAGCCCCCGTGACGGAGCTAACATTCAGTACTTC
CASSPRDGANIQYF
>TRBV28|TRBJ2-1|TRBD2|-
TGTGCCAGCAGTCCTACCAGCGGGAGAGAGCAGTTCTTC
CASSPTSGREQFF
>TRBV29-1|TRBJ2-5|-|-
TGCAGCGTTGAGTTGGGCTGGACGGGACAAGAGACCCAGTACTTC
CSVELGWTGQETQYF
>TRBV27|TRBJ1-3|-|-
TGTGCCAGCAGTTTAAGGGAACCAGGGACTGGAAACACCATATATTTT
CASSLREPGTGNTIYF
>TRBV2|TRBJ1-1|TRBD1|-
TGTGCCAGCAGGGGACAGCACCTCATGAACACTGAAGCTTTCTTT
CASRGQHLMNTEAFF
>TRBV7-9|TRBJ2-7|TRBD1|-
TGTGCCAGCAGCGCCATCGACCGGACAGGCACCTACGAGCAGTACTTC
CASSAIDRTGTYEQYF
>TRBV18|TRBJ2-5|TRBD1|-
TGTGCCAGCTCACAGGGACAGGGAGGAGAGACCCAGTACTTC
CASSQGQGGETQYF
>TRBV7-3|TRBJ1-1|-|-
TGTGCCAGCAGCTTAAACGGGAACACTGAAGCTTTCTTT
CASSLNGNTEAFF
>TRBV7-9|TRBJ2-5|TRBD1|-
TGTGCCAGCAGCTTAATGCTAGGGACAGGCCACTTTGAGCAGTACTTC
CASSLMLGTGHFEQYF
>TRBV6-5|TRBJ1-2|TRBD1|-
TGTGCCAGCAGTTACTCAGGGACAGCAGACATCTATGGCTACACCTTC
CASSYSGTADIYGYTF
>TRBV6-5|TRBJ1-5|-|-
TGTGCCAGCAGTTACCTGGGAGCGGATCAGCCCCAGCATTTT
CASSYLGADQPQHF
>TRBV4-1|TRBJ1-4|-|-
TGCGCCAGCAGCCAAGACCCTTGGACAAGCCGTGGGGCAACTAATGAAAAACTGTTTTTT
CASSQDPWTSRGATNEKLFF
>TRBV10-3|TRBJ1-4|TRBD1|-
TGTGCCACCAGCGGACAGGGTAATGAAAAACTGTTTTTT
CATSGQGNEKLFF
>TRBV6-5|TRBJ2-7|-|-
TGTGCCAGCAGTGCTACAGGGTACTACGAGCAGTACTTC
CASSATGYYEQYF
>TRBV30|TRBJ1-1|TRBD1|-
TGTGCCTGGAGTCTCACGGGACAGGGGGCGCTTAGAGCTTTCTTT
CAWSLTGQGALRAFF
>TRBV27|TRBJ2-3|-|once
TGTGCCAGCAGTTCGTCCCCAGATACGCAGTATTTT
CASSSSPDTQYF
>TRBV6-5|TRBJ1-6|TRBD1|-
TGTGCCAGCAGAACTCCGGGACAGGGGGGATCACCCCTCCACTTT
CASRTPGQGGSPLHF
>TRBV6-1|TRBJ1-2|-|-
TGTGCCAGCAGTGAAGGAAGCCCTCTGAGGGGCTACACCTTC
CASSEGSPLRGYTF
>TRBV7-9|TRBJ2-7|-|-
TGTGCCAGCAGCTTAGCGCAGTCCTACGAGCAGTACTTC
CASSLAQSYEQYF
>TRBV6-6|TRBJ1-2|-|-
TGTGCCAGCAGGGAAATTCTACAGGGAAACTATGGCTGCACCTTC
CASREILQGNYGCTF
>TRBV4-2|TRBJ2-7|TRBD1|-
TGTGCCAGCAGCCACCCCTGGGACAGGGCCTACGAGCAGTACTTC
CASSHPWDRAYEQYF
>TRBV5-4|TRBJ2-7|TRBD2|-
TGTGCCAGCAGCTTGCGAGCGGGAGCGGATTCCTACGAGCAGTACTTC
CASSLRAGADSYEQYF
>TRBV28|TRBJ1-5|TRBD1|-
TGTGCCAGCAGCCCGAAACAGGGGTGGAATCAGCCCCAGCATTTT
CASSPKQGWNQPQHF
>TRBV4-2|TRBJ2-7|TRBD1|-
TGTGCCAGCAGCCTCAGCATGGCAGGGGGTAGCGTAATAGGGGAGCAGTACTTC
CASSLSMAGGSVIGEQYF
>TRBV9|TRBJ2-7|-|-
TGTGCCAGCAGCGTAGACGGGGGTAGCTCCTACGAGCAGTACTTC
CASSVDGGSSYEQYF
>TRBV6-1|TRBJ2-1|-|few
TGTGCCAGCAGTGAGGGACCTGGGACTTTCAATGAGCAGTTCTTC
CASSEGPGTFNEQFF
>TRBV4-3|TRBJ2-7|-|-
TGCGCCAGCAGCCAAGTTCTCATCTTAAGCTCCTACGAGCAGTACTTC
CASSQVLILSSYEQYF
>TRBV10-3|TRBJ2-3|-|-
TGTGCCATCAGTGCTTCGGGGTACACAGATACGCAGTATTTT
CAISASGYTDTQYF
>TRBV7-9|TRBJ1-5|TRBD1|-
TGTGCCAGCAGCCTCGGGACAGGTGGCAATCAGCCCCAGCATTTT
CASSLGTGGNQPQHF
>TRBV28|TRBJ2-1|-|-
TGTGCCAGCAGGGGCTACGGGAGCTCCTACAATGAGCAGTTCTTC
CASRGYGSSYNEQFF
>TRBV30|TRBJ1-2|-|-
TGTGCCTGGTTAGGAGGGAACTATGGCTACACCTTC
CAWLGGNYGYTF